These 9 T cell receptor beta chains share one sample of origin, sequenced in a study of chemoradiotherapy in HPV16-positive cancers. Using immunoSEQ multiplex PCR, the repertoire was profiled, and TCRdb retains in-frame clones only, with some absent. The sample lists about 3,500 clones; 86% were seen once. Sequenced here: tumor tissue, sampled from a patient who underwent chemoradiotherapy. The receptors come from a human donor with HPV-associated anogenital cancer.

The chain uses TRBV5-5 and TRBJ1-1; 7 nucleotides match TRBD1. Germline lookup yields CDR1 SGHKS and CDR2 YYEKEE (reference sequence). There are 13 residues in the CDR3. V gave up 4 bases and J gave up 5 bases; unmatched junction bases: 5. Written as DNA, the CDR3 is TGTGCCAGCAGCCAGGGGGTAGGGACTGAAGCTTTCTTT. Its protein is CASSQGVGTEAFF.

This chain connects TRBV30 to TRBJ2-1; no clear D. The V end was cut by 4 bases, the J end by 4 bases, with 14 bases between. Germline V gives CDR1 GTSNPN, CDR2 SVGIG (reference sequence). The CDR3 spans 14 residues. In DNA form, the CDR3 reads TGTGCCTGGAAAGCCGGTCTCCCTTACAATGAGCAGTTCTTC. This translates into CAWKAGLPYNEQFF.

The rearrangement links TRBV9 to TRBJ2-7; TRBD2 matches at 8 bases. The CDR3 contains 16 residues. The V and J ends lost 4 bases and 4 bases, in that order; junction bases with no gene match: 13. The germline V gene has CDR1 SGDLS and CDR2 YYNGEE. The CDR3 sequence is CASSPQRRGAFYEQYF. CDR3 sequence (DNA): TGTGCCAGCAGCCCACAGAGGCGGGGGGCCTTTTACGAGCAGTACTTC.

This rearrangement joins TRBV7-9 to TRBJ1-4, with D unclear. The CDR3 length is 18 residues. The germline V gene has CDR1 SEHNR and CDR2 FQNEAQ (reference sequence). V lost 11 bases and J 4 bases, leaving 29 bases between the germline ends. The CDR3 sequence: CAASPLSGIVSLNEKLFF. The CDR3, as DNA: TGTGCCGCTAGCCCCCTTAGTGGGATCGTGAGCCTTAATGAAAAACTGTTTTTT.

V is TRBV5-1 and J is TRBJ2-5; TRBD2 matches at 8 bases. V lost 0 bases, J lost 3 bases, and 10 bases stayed unmatched. The CDR3 consists of 17 residues. The germline V gene encodes CDR1 SGHRS and CDR2 YFSETQ. In DNA form, the CDR3 reads TGCGCCAGCAGCTTGGCCTATCCGGGGGGGCCTGAAGAGACCCAGTACTTC. It codes for CASSLAYPGGPEETQYF.

V usage is TRBV7-2 and J usage is TRBJ2-1; 9 bases align to TRBD2. This CDR3 region has 16 residues. V lost 1 base and J lost 3; bases outside the gene matches: 4. Germline CDR1 SGHTA, CDR2 FQGNSA. The CDR3 protein is CASSLEAGGFYNEQFF. The CDR3 DNA sequence: TGTGCCAGCAGCTTAGAAGCGGGGGGTTTCTACAATGAGCAGTTCTTC.

The CDR3 is CATARETHNSPLHF. CDR3 DNA sequence: TGTGCCACCGCCCGGGAAACCCATAATTCACCCCTCCACTTT. The chain joins TRBV6-5 to TRBJ1-6; D not certain. CDR1 is MNHEY and CDR2 is SVGAGI in the germline V gene. V shed 10 bases and J shed 5 bases, with 15 bases lying between them. The CDR3 contains 14 residues.

The sample holds a few counts of this clone. The chain has TRBV13 and TRBJ1-1; weak D call: TRBD1 (5 bases). The V end was cut by 5 bases, the J end by 5 bases, with 12 bases between. CDR3 size: 13 residues. The germline V gene has CDR1 PRHDT and CDR2 FYEKMQ (reference sequence). Here the CDR3 reads CASSPDRGTEAFF. The CDR3 nucleotides read TGTGCCAGCAGCCCCGACCGGGGGACTGAAGCTTTCTTT. The whole variable domain, remainder taken from reference TRBV13 and TRBJ1-1, is AAGVIQSPRHLIKEKRETATLKCYPIPRHDTVYWYQQGPGQDPQFLISFYEKMQSDKGSIPDRFSAQQFSDYHSELNMSSLELGDSALYFCASSPDRGTEAFFGQGTRLTVV.

The genes are TRBV27 and TRBJ1-6; possibly TRBD1 for D (5 bases). Germline V gene sequence: CDR1 MNHEY, CDR2 SMNVEV (reference sequence). V was clipped by 2 bases and J by 11 bases, with 10 bases between them. CDR3 length: 13 amino acids. The CDR3 sequence is CASSLGGQTPLHF. The CDR3 nucleotides read TGTGCCAGCAGTTTAGGAGGACAAACACCCCTCCACTTT.